The sequence of this T cell receptor (beta chain) was determined in a study of patients and donors after allogeneic stem cell transplantation. Only a few counts were recorded for this clonotype. Each CDR3 protein gets one entry after TCRdb re-called the RT-PCR reads with MiXCR. The repertoire includes more than 850,000 distinct CDR3 sequences, 18% of them detected once, and around 6% sits in the top ten. This TCR derives from a human donor who was either an allogeneic HSCT recipient or a stem cell or donor lymphocyte infusion donor (not recorded which). It is not recorded whose cells these are; they may come from a transplant donor. Sequences were obtained from blood, either unsorted or a sorted T cell fraction (not recorded which).

The CDR3 sequence: CASSESGTGVYSNQPQHF. The DNA for the CDR3 is TGTGCCAGCAGTGAATCAGGGACAGGGGTTTATAGCAATCAGCCCCAGCATTTT. The chain carries TRBV25-1 and TRBJ1-5; 10 bases map to TRBD1. Germline values: CDR1 MGHDK, CDR2 SYGVNS. This CDR3 contains 18 residues. V shed 1 base, J shed 0 bases, and the junction held 6 bases outside the gene matches.